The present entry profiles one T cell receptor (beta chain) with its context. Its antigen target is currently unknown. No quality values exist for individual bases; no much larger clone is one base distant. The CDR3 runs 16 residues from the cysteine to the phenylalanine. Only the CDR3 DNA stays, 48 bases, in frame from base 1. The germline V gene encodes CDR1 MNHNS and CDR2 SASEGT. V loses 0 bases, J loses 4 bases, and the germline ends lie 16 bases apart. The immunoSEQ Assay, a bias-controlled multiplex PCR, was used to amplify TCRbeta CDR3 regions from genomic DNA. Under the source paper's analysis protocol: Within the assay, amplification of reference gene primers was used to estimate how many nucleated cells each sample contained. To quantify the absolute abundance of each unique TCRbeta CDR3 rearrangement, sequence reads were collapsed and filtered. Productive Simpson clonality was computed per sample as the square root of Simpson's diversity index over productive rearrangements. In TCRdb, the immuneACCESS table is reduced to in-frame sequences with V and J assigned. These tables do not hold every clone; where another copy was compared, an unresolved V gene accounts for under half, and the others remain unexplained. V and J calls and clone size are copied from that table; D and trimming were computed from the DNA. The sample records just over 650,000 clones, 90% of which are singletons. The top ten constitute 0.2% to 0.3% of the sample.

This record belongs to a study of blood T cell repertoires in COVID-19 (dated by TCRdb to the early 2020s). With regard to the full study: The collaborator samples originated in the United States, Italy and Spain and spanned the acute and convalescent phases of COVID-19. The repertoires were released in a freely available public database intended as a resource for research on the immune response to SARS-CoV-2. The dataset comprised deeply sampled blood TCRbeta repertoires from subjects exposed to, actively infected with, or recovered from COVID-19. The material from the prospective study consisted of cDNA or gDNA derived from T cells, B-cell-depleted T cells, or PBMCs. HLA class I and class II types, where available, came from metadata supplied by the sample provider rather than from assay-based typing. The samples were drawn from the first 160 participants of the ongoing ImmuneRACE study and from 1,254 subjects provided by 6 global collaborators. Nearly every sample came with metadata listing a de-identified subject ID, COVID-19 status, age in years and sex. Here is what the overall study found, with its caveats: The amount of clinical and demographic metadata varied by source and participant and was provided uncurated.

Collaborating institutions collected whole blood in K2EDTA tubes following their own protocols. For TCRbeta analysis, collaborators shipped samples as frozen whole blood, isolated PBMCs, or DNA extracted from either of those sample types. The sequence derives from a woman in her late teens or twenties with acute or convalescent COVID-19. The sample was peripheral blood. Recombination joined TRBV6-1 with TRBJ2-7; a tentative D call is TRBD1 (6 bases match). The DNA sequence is TGTGCCAGCAGTGAAGCGCTGCAGGGGCAAATGTACGAGCAGTACTTC. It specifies CASSEALQGQMYEQYF.